Below, 14 T cell receptor beta chains from the same sample are listed, as sequenced in a study of PD-L1 blockade in urothelial cancer. Sequencing used immunoSEQ multiplex PCR; TCRdb keeps in-frame clones, though not all of them. The sample includes tens of thousands of clones, about 86% of them seen just once. The sequencing used PBMCs, collected around atezolizumab (anti-PD-L1) treatment. All receptors derive from a man aged 45-65 years with urothelial cancer.

The chain is built from TRBV6-6 and TRBJ2-1; the D gene is possibly TRBD2 (5 bases). The CDR3 totals 16 residues. Germline V gene sequence: CDR1 MNHNY, CDR2 SVGAGI (reference sequence). V lost 4 bases and J 4 bases, leaving 17 bases between the germline ends. The CDR3 bases are TGTGCCAGCAGTTCCACTCTAGCAGCTCAATACAATGAGCAGTTCTTC. It is translated as CASSSTLAAQYNEQFF.

V gene TRBV18 combines with J gene TRBJ2-3; 7 bases are shared with TRBD1. CDR3 length: 13 residues. V dropped 6 bases and J dropped 5; count of bases not matched to a gene: 5. Germline-derived CDR1 and CDR2 are KGHSH and LQKENI. CDR3 DNA sequence: TGTGCCAGCTCCCCTCAGGGGGAAGATACGCAGTATTTT. Its translation is CASSPQGEDTQYF. The full variable domain, its missing parts supplied by reference TRBV18 and TRBJ2-3, is NAGVMQNPRHLVRRRGQEARLRCSPMKGHSHVYWYRQLPEEGLKFMVYLQKENIIDESGMPKERFSAEFPKEGPSILRIQQVVRGDSAAYFCASSPQGEDTQYFGPGTRLTVL.

This chain links TRBV6-5 with TRBJ1-1, with 8 bases lining up with TRBD1. This CDR3 contains 15 residues. The trim removed 7 bases at V and 6 bases at J, leaving 13 bases unmatched. Germline CDR1 MNHEY, CDR2 SVGAGI. CDR3 in DNA: TGTGCCAGCACCCCCGGGACAGGCGAAGGCGCTGAAGCTTTCTTT. This encodes CASTPGTGEGAEAFF.

This clone occurred a few times. The rearrangement links TRBV18 to TRBJ2-1, with a possible D match to TRBD1 (5 bases). The V end was cut by 2 bases, the J end by 6 bases, with 11 bases between. Germline loops: CDR1 KGHSH, CDR2 LQKENI. CDR3 size: 14 residues. CDR3 residues: CASSPIGVLNEQFF. The CDR3 nucleotides read TGTGCCAGCTCACCAATAGGGGTCCTCAATGAGCAGTTCTTC.

This clone is a singleton in its sample. The V and J genes are TRBV2 and TRBJ2-3; 11 bases agree with TRBD2. CDR3 length: 14 amino acids. With 7 bases clipped from V and 3 bases from J, the junction kept 3 bases outside the gene matches. Germline V lookup: CDR1 SNHLY, CDR2 FYNNEI. CDR3 sequence reads: CASNSGRATDTQYF. CDR3 DNA sequence: TGTGCCAGCAATAGCGGGAGGGCGACAGATACGCAGTATTTT.

The table lists this clone with a few counts. This rearrangement joins TRBV5-4 to TRBJ1-6, with D hard to call. Germline lookup yields CDR1 SGHNT and CDR2 YYREEE (reference sequence). The V end was cut by 2 bases, the J end by 0 bases, with 9 bases between. The CDR3 is 16 residues long. The CDR3 sequence: CASSFERSSYNSPLHF. The CDR3 DNA follows: TGTGCCAGCAGCTTTGAGCGGAGCTCCTATAATTCACCCCTCCACTTT.

The chain links TRBV19 to TRBJ2-7, with D perhaps TRBD2 (6 bases). Germline lookup yields CDR1 LNHDA and CDR2 SQIVND (reference sequence). The CDR3 totals 14 residues. V was shortened by 6 bases and J by 6 bases, with 18 bases between the two germline ends. CDR3 sequence: CASSAAGTWGEQYF. CDR3 in DNA: TGTGCCAGTAGCGCCGCCGGGACTTGGGGCGAGCAGTACTTC.

The gene calls are TRBV15 and TRBJ2-1, with 10 bases identical to TRBD2. The CDR3 runs to 17 residues. V lost 2 bases and J lost 7; bases outside the gene matches: 11. The germline V gene has CDR1 LNHNV and CDR2 YYDKDF (reference sequence). The CDR3 here is CATSRPRTSGGRNEQFF. Here the CDR3 DNA reads TGTGCCACCAGCAGACCCCGGACTAGCGGTGGGAGGAATGAGCAGTTCTTC.

The V and J genes are TRBV6-5 and TRBJ2-1; 11 nucleotides line up with TRBD2. This CDR3 is 15 amino acids long. Germline values: CDR1 MNHEY, CDR2 SVGAGI. V was pared by 5 bases and J by 2 bases, with 2 bases of the junction left unmatched. The CDR3 protein is CASSQTSGAYNEQFF. In DNA, the CDR3 is TGTGCCAGCAGTCAGACTAGCGGGGCCTACAATGAGCAGTTCTTC.

This clone occurred a few times. This chain joins TRBV6-1 and TRBJ1-5; D unclear. Trimming removed 0 bases at V and 6 bases at J, with 6 bases between. Germline V gene sequence: CDR1 MNHNS, CDR2 SASEGT. The CDR3 is 13 residues long. CDR3 sequence reads: CASSEAYGQPQHF. The CDR3 nucleotides are TGTGCCAGCAGTGAAGCTTACGGTCAGCCCCAGCATTTT.

V gene TRBV7-2 combines with J gene TRBJ2-7; D is perhaps TRBD2 (6 bases). This CDR3 is 14 amino acids long. The germline gives CDR1 SGHTA, CDR2 FQGNSA. Trimming removed 6 bases from V and 2 bases from J, with 14 bases in between. CDR3 protein: CASSRREVTYEQYF. CDR3 coding DNA: TGTGCCAGCAGTCGGCGGGAAGTTACCTACGAGCAGTACTTC.

The chain combines TRBV28 with TRBJ1-1; D possibly corresponds to TRBD1 (6 bases). CDR3 length: 14 amino acids. Germline values: CDR1 MDHEN, CDR2 SYDVKM. Trimming removed 6 bases from V and 4 bases from J, with 15 bases in between. CDR3 coding DNA: TGTGCCAGCAGAACAGGGATAGAGGTCACTGAAGCTTTCTTT. Translation gives CASRTGIEVTEAFF.

The rearrangement links TRBV28 to TRBJ2-3; 8 bases are a match to TRBD2. This CDR3 spans 17 amino acids. CDR1 and CDR2 from the germline V gene are MDHEN and SYDVKM. The junction had 8 bases not matched to a gene; V was cut back by 1 base and J by 2 bases. Here the CDR3 reads CASSLSKSGGLTDTQYF. CDR3 sequence (DNA): TGTGCCAGCAGTTTATCAAAGTCGGGAGGGCTCACAGATACGCAGTATTTT.

The gene calls are TRBV6-1 and TRBJ2-5, with TRBD1 matching 8 bases. There are 13 residues in the CDR3. V lost 6 bases, J lost 3 bases, and 3 bases stayed unmatched. Germline V gene data show CDR1 as MNHNS and CDR2 as SASEGT. The CDR3 reads CASRRGQEETQYF. The CDR3 DNA is TGTGCCAGCAGACGGGGACAGGAAGAGACCCAGTACTTC.